Included here is one TCR beta chain sequence, with context. The antigen remains unidentified. These data originate in a study of long-term antiretroviral therapy in people with HIV. Findings and caveats of the study: The repertoire was dominated at all time points by clones expanded before ART.

This CDR3 is built from 15 residues. The junction had 2 bases not matched to a gene; V was cut back by 0 bases and J by 6 bases. Germline V CDR1 and CDR2: SGHDT, YYEEEE. Sequencing used immunoSEQ v3.0 at survey level. Samples were sequenced targeting about 35,000-50,000 T-cell genomes each. Repertoires were generated with immunoSEQ multiplex PCR, while TCRdb's copy carries only in-frame clones and drops some. The sample records 35,000 to 45,000 clones, about four fifths being singletons. Sequences were derived from unsorted PBMCs, sampled 0.3 years after starting antiretroviral therapy. The clonotype comes from a man younger than 35 with HIV. The chain combines TRBV5-6 with TRBJ2-1, with 11 bases that match TRBD2. CDR3 nucleotide sequence: TGTGCCAGCAGCTTGGTTAGCGGGGGGGCCAATGAGCAGTTCTTC. Residues: CASSLVSGGANEQFF.